Each of the 31 T cell receptor beta chains below was sequenced from the same sample in a study of CD8+CD57+ T cells in acquired aplastic anemia. Sequencing involved patients with CD8+CD57+ cell expansion previously shown by flow cytometry. Profiling of TCR beta VDJ combinations and CDR3 sequences used genomic DNA as template. MiXCR was run by TCRdb on the reads, yielding one entry per CDR3 protein. Of some 170,000 distinct CDR3 sequences detected, roughly 65% appear once; the ten largest clones hold approximately 46%. The specimen sequenced was sorted CD4+, CD8+, or CD8+CD57+ T cells (not recorded which) from PBMCs. The receptors shown here come from a human donor with aplastic anemia.

The chain combines TRBV24-1 with TRBJ1-5; no firm D call. Deletions cut 5 bases from V and 6 bases from J, with 13 bases between. Germline values: CDR1 KGHDR, CDR2 SFDVKD. This CDR3 spans 14 amino acids. The CDR3 is CATSVNGASQPQHF. In DNA, the CDR3 is TGTGCCACCAGTGTAAATGGCGCAAGTCAGCCCCAGCATTTT.

This clonotype was observed a single time. The chain joins TRBV10-2 to TRBJ2-2, with a tentative D call TRBD2 (5 bases). V gave up 9 bases and J gave up 1 base, with 9 bases separating them. The CDR3 covers 13 residues. The germline gives CDR1 WSHSY, CDR2 SAAADI. CDR3 in amino acids: CASRSGNTGELFF. Written as DNA, the CDR3 is TGCGCCAGTCGGAGCGGGAACACCGGGGAGCTGTTTTTT.

The rearrangement links TRBV2 to TRBJ2-5; 9 bases align to TRBD2. Germline CDR1 and CDR2: SNHLY and FYNNEI. The CDR3 consists of 18 residues. V lost 10 bases, J lost 5 bases, and 23 bases stayed unmatched. CDR3 loop: CAILPPALAGLGSETQYF. Written as DNA, the CDR3 is TGTGCCATCCTTCCCCCAGCCCTAGCGGGATTGGGGTCGGAGACCCAGTACTTC.

The chain uses TRBV7-8 and TRBJ2-1, with TRBD2 identical over 10 bases. The CDR3 length is 18 residues. J was trimmed by 0 bases and V by 5 bases; bases with no gene match: 10. CDR1 is SGHVS, CDR2 FQNEAQ, per germline. The CDR3 is CASSPLFSGRASYNEQFF. For the CDR3, the DNA is TGTGCCAGCAGCCCACTCTTCAGCGGGAGGGCCTCCTACAATGAGCAGTTCTTC.

This clonotype was seen at least ten times. This chain connects TRBV5-8 to TRBJ1-2; 7 bases agree with TRBD1. From germline, CDR1 is SGHTS and CDR2 YDEGEE. V was clipped by 5 bases and J by 6 bases; unmatched bases: 10. The CDR3 spans 14 residues. The CDR3 region is CASSFYRGYHGYTF. The CDR3 DNA is TGTGCCAGCAGTTTCTACAGGGGATATCATGGCTACACCTTC.

The V gene is TRBV7-9, the J gene TRBJ1-2, with TRBD1 matching 7 bases. There are 13 residues in the CDR3. The V and J ends lost 6 bases and 2 bases, in that order; junction bases with no gene match: 3. The germline V gene has CDR1 SEHNR and CDR2 FQNEAQ (reference sequence). The CDR3 bases are TGTGCCAGCAGTGCAGGGGGGAACTATGGCTACACCTTC. Translation: CASSAGGNYGYTF. Full variable domain (missing parts from reference TRBV7-9 and TRBJ1-2): DTGVSQNPRHKITKRGQNVTFRCDPISEHNRLYWYRQTLGQGPEFLTYFQNEAQLEKSRLLSDRFSAERPKGSFSTLEIQRTEQGDSAMYLCASSAGGNYGYTFGSGTRLTVV.

Written as DNA, the CDR3 is TGCAGTGCTAGAGATGGGGTGTGGCGTAGCCCCAACGACGAGCAGTTCTTC. Protein product: CSARDGVWRSPNDEQFF. This rearrangement joins TRBV20-1 to TRBJ2-1, with D unresolved. CDR1 is DFQATT, CDR2 SNEGSKA, per germline (reference sequence). With 0 bases removed from V and 10 bases from J, the gap between germline ends came to 25 bases. The CDR3 spans 17 residues.

J is TRBJ2-4 and V is TRBV2; weak D call: TRBD2 (6 bases). V was cut by 6 bases and J by 8 bases, with 17 bases left in between. Germline V CDR1 and CDR2: SNHLY, FYNNEI. The CDR3 totals 14 residues. The CDR3 reads CASSSEGTLDIQYF. The CDR3 DNA is TGTGCCAGCAGCTCGGAGGGGACGTTAGACATTCAGTACTTC.

Sample share makes this clonotype medium-sized. The gene calls are TRBV29-1 and TRBJ2-7; either TRBD1 or TRBD2 may supply D (5 bases each). The CDR3 runs to 12 residues. CDR1 and CDR2 from the germline V gene are SQVTM and ANQGSEA. V was trimmed by 6 bases and J by 3 bases, leaving 12 bases between them. The CDR3 DNA sequence: TGCAGCGTGGGGCAAAGCGGCTACGAGCAGTACTTC. This encodes CSVGQSGYEQYF.

The V gene is TRBV9, the J gene TRBJ2-7; 9 bases are shared with TRBD2. The germline V gene has CDR1 SGDLS and CDR2 YYNGEE. The CDR3 covers 15 residues. The V segment lost 5 bases and the J segment 7 bases; nucleotides outside the gene matches: 13. The CDR3 nucleotides read TGTGCCAGCAGGATCGGGACTGGCGGGGGGGGGGAGCAGTACTTC. Residues: CASRIGTGGGGEQYF. Together with reference TRBV9 and TRBJ2-7, the CDR3 gives the full variable domain: DSGVTQTPKHLITATGQRVTLRCSPRSGDLSVYWYQQSLDQGLQFLIQYYNGEERAKGNILERFSAQQFPDLHSELNLSSLELGDSALYFCASRIGTGGGGEQYFGPGTRLTVT.

This clonotype was counted between two and nine times. The V gene is TRBV2, the J gene TRBJ2-7, with D perhaps matching TRBD2 (7 bases). With 2 bases removed from V and 4 bases from J, the gap between germline ends came to 21 bases. CDR1 SNHLY and CDR2 FYNNEI come from the germline V gene. There are 17 residues in the CDR3. The CDR3 sequence is CASSELGGHPARYEQYF. CDR3 nucleotide sequence: TGTGCCAGCAGTGAACTCGGGGGGCACCCCGCCCGTTACGAGCAGTACTTC.

The CDR3 reads CASSRQLASTDTQYF. For the CDR3, the DNA is TGTGCCAGCAGCCGACAACTAGCGAGCACAGATACGCAGTATTTT. The rearrangement links TRBV14 to TRBJ2-3; 7 nucleotides align to TRBD2. This CDR3 spans 15 amino acids. V was clipped by 4 bases and J by 0 bases; unmatched bases: 4. Germline CDR1 SGHDN, CDR2 FVKESK. Based on the CDR3 plus reference TRBV14 and TRBJ2-3, the full variable domain is EAGVTQFPSHSVIEKGQTVTLRCDPISGHDNLYWYRRVMGKEIKFLLHFVKESKQDESGMPNNRFLAERTGGTYSTLKVQPAELEDSGVYFCASSRQLASTDTQYFGPGTRLTVL.

The chain recombines TRBV29-1 with TRBJ1-1; 7 positions match TRBD1. Germline CDR1 and CDR2: SQVTM and ANQGSEA. This CDR3 has 13 residues. J lost 0 bases, V lost 3 bases, and 1 base had no gene match. The CDR3 region is CSVEGQLNTEAFF. CDR3 coding DNA: TGCAGCGTTGAGGGACAGCTGAACACTGAAGCTTTCTTT. The full variable domain, in which reference TRBV29-1 and TRBJ1-1 provide the parts outside the CDR3, is SAVISQKPSRDICQRGTSLTIQCQVDSQVTMMFWYRQQPGQSLTLIATANQGSEATYESGFVIDKFPISRPNLTFSTLTVSNMSPEDSSIYLCSVEGQLNTEAFFGQGTRLTVV.

The chain employs TRBV29-1 and TRBJ2-3; 12 bases are a match to TRBD2. CDR1 and CDR2 (germline): SQVTM, ANQGSEA. This CDR3 comprises 16 residues. The V segment lost 4 bases and the J segment 4 bases; nucleotides outside the gene matches: 9. The CDR3 reads CSVGRLAGVSADTQYF. DNA for the CDR3: TGCAGCGTTGGACGACTAGCGGGAGTATCCGCAGATACGCAGTATTTT.

The sample holds many counts of this clonotype. The rearrangement uses TRBV29-1 and TRBJ2-7; D not resolved. Trimming stripped 1 base from V and 4 bases from J, with 8 bases between. The CDR3 has 12 amino acids. Looked up from germline, CDR1 is SQVTM and CDR2 is ANQGSEA. The CDR3 here is CSVEAAGYEQYF. The CDR3 nucleotides are TGCAGCGTTGAAGCAGCCGGGTACGAGCAGTACTTC.

The chain recombines TRBV2 with TRBJ1-4; no firm D call. The germline CDR1 and CDR2 sequences are SNHLY and FYNNEI. The ends were cut back, 0 bases at V and 8 bases at J, with 13 bases in the middle. This CDR3 comprises 15 residues. The CDR3 is CASSEALPGGEKLFF. The CDR3 bases are TGTGCCAGCAGTGAAGCGCTTCCCGGCGGGGAAAAACTGTTTTTT.

Only a few counts were recorded for this clonotype. The V and J genes are TRBV7-2 and TRBJ2-5; 10 bases are a match to TRBD2. This CDR3 spans 16 amino acids. V shed 5 bases, J shed 2 bases, and the junction held 8 bases outside the gene matches. The germline V gene has CDR1 SGHTA and CDR2 FQGNSA. The CDR3 loop is CASSPTSGKTQETQYF. CDR3 nucleotides: TGTGCCAGCAGCCCTACTAGCGGGAAAACTCAAGAGACCCAGTACTTC.

The genes are TRBV20-1 and TRBJ1-1, with unresolved D. This CDR3 has 12 amino acids. Trimming removed 3 bases at V and 4 bases at J, with 9 bases between. CDR1 and CDR2 (germline): DFQATT, SNEGSKA (reference sequence). CDR3 residues: CSARQGFTEAFF. CDR3 nucleotide sequence: TGCAGTGCTAGGCAAGGGTTCACTGAAGCTTTCTTT.

This chain uses TRBV2 with TRBJ2-5; D call uncertain. The CDR3 has 11 amino acids. V lost 5 bases and J 7 bases, leaving 8 bases between the germline ends. The germline V gene encodes CDR1 SNHLY and CDR2 FYNNEI. The CDR3: CASSTMTTQYF. The CDR3 coding sequence is TGTGCCAGCAGTACCATGACGACCCAGTACTTC.

This chain links TRBV9 with TRBJ2-3; 7 nucleotides match TRBD2. Germline V gene sequence: CDR1 SGDLS, CDR2 YYNGEE. The length of the CDR3 is 16 residues. V lost 4 bases and J lost 5; bases outside the gene matches: 13. CDR3 bases: TGTGCCAGCAGCACCTTACCCGGGGGGTCAGGAGATACGCAGTATTTT. Protein: CASSTLPGGSGDTQYF.

This clonotype is a singleton in its sample. The chain links TRBV10-1 to TRBJ2-7; D gene unclear. Trimming removed 3 bases from V and 2 bases from J, with 2 bases in between. This CDR3 region has 11 residues. CDR1 is WNHNN, CDR2 SYGVQD, per germline (reference sequence). In DNA, the CDR3 is TGCGCCAGCAGTGATGCCTACGAGCAGTACTTC. Its translation: CASSDAYEQYF.

The V and J genes are TRBV20-1 and TRBJ2-7, with D possibly matching TRBD2 (7 bases). This CDR3 has 14 amino acids. Trimming cost V 6 bases and J 4 bases, with 19 bases left between them. Germline V lookup: CDR1 DFQATT, CDR2 SNEGSKA (reference sequence). The CDR3 loop reads CSAKGGIGAYEQYF. The CDR3 nucleotides read TGCAGTGCCAAGGGGGGGATAGGAGCTTACGAGCAGTACTTC.

At least ten counts were recorded for this clonotype. The chain joins TRBV10-2 to TRBJ1-1, with D possibly being TRBD1 (5 bases). CDR3 length equals 14 residues. In germline, CDR1 is WSHSY, CDR2 SAAADI. Trimming removed 6 bases at V and 0 bases at J, with 11 bases between. The CDR3 protein is CASRPPQVNTEAFF. The CDR3 nucleotides are TGCGCCAGCAGGCCCCCACAGGTGAACACTGAAGCTTTCTTT.

The chain has TRBV7-9 and TRBJ1-2, with a possible D match to TRBD1 (6 bases). The germline gives CDR1 SEHNR, CDR2 FQNEAQ (reference sequence). Deletions cut 3 bases from V and 4 bases from J, with 9 bases between. This CDR3 spans 13 amino acids. CDR3 coding DNA: TGTGCCAGCAGCTTGGGGGGCCTCTATGGCTACACCTTC. Amino acids: CASSLGGLYGYTF.

Ten or more counts support this clonotype. This rearrangement joins TRBV5-5 to TRBJ2-1; 7 nucleotides line up with TRBD1. In germline, CDR1 is SGHKS, CDR2 YYEKEE (reference sequence). There are 17 residues in the CDR3. Unmatched junction bases numbered 15, after V lost 3 bases and J lost 6 bases. The CDR3 DNA sequence: TGTGCCAGCAGCTACCAATACAGGGGCCGTCGCGTCAATGAGCAGTTCTTC. As protein: CASSYQYRGRRVNEQFF.

The rearrangement joins TRBV24-1 to TRBJ2-7; weak D call: TRBD1 (5 bases). CDR1 KGHDR and CDR2 SFDVKD come from the germline V gene. V lost 4 bases and J lost 9, with 15 bases in between. The length of the CDR3 is 13 residues. CDR3 in amino acids: CATSDLRGFGQYF. CDR3 coding DNA: TGTGCCACCAGTGACCTAAGGGGCTTTGGGCAGTACTTC.

The rearrangement joins TRBV28 to TRBJ1-6, with D possibly matching TRBD1 (5 bases). Germline CDR1 and CDR2: MDHEN and SYDVKM. This CDR3 contains 15 residues. V lost 3 bases and J lost 8, with 14 bases in between. DNA for the CDR3: TGTGCCAGCAGTTTCGCCGGGACCCACCATTCACCCCTCCACTTT. This encodes CASSFAGTHHSPLHF. Complete variable domain (other parts from reference TRBV28 and TRBJ1-6): DVKVTQSSRYLVKRTGEKVFLECVQDMDHENMFWYRQDPGLGLRLIYFSYDVKMKEKGDIPEGYSVSREKKERFSLILESASTNQTSMYLCASSFAGTHHSPLHFGNGTRLTVT.

The chain couples TRBV7-3 to TRBJ2-1, with D unresolved. The CDR3 loop spans 12 amino acids. Germline CDR1 SGHTA, CDR2 FQGTGA. The V end lost 5 bases, the J end lost 5 bases, and 7 bases lay between the germline ends. CDR3 amino acids: CASSINNNEQFF. For the CDR3, the DNA is TGTGCCAGCAGCATCAATAACAATGAGCAGTTCTTC.

The chain joins TRBV20-1 to TRBJ2-3, with D possibly being TRBD2 (6 bases). Trimming cost V 5 bases and J 1 base, with 16 bases left between them. Germline V gene sequence: CDR1 DFQATT, CDR2 SNEGSKA (reference sequence). The CDR3 sequence is 15 residues long. As DNA, the CDR3 is TGCAGTGCTCTCGAACTAGCAACAGGCACAGATACGCAGTATTTT. Protein: CSALELATGTDTQYF.

This clonotype was seen a handful of times. J is TRBJ1-6 and V is TRBV9, with a possible D match to TRBD1 (5 bases). CDR3 size: 16 residues. The ends were cut back, 2 bases at V and 6 bases at J, with 15 bases in the middle. In germline, CDR1 is SGDLS, CDR2 YYNGEE. The CDR3 loop reads CASSVDLGTGNSPLHF. The CDR3 DNA reads as TGTGCCAGCAGCGTGGACCTCGGAACAGGTAATTCACCCCTCCACTTT.

This clonotype was found many times. The chain combines TRBV19 with TRBJ2-2, with D tentatively TRBD2 (6 bases). Between the trimmed V and J ends, which lost 7 bases and 0 bases, there was a span of 9 bases. From germline, CDR1 is LNHDA and CDR2 SQIVND (reference sequence). The CDR3 contains 14 residues. The CDR3 protein is CASTPGANTGELFF. CDR3 sequence (DNA): TGTGCCAGTACTCCGGGAGCGAACACCGGGGAGCTGTTTTTT. Based on the CDR3 plus reference TRBV19 and TRBJ2-2, the full variable domain is DGGITQSPKYLFRKEGQNVTLSCEQNLNHDAMYWYRQDPGQGLRLIYYSQIVNDFQKGDIAEGYSVSREKKESFPLTVTSAQKNPTAFYLCASTPGANTGELFFGEGSRLTVL.